The 32 T cell receptor beta chains reported below all come from one sample, sequenced in a study of tumor-infiltrating lymphocytes in oesophageal squamous cell carcinoma. TCRdb analysed the PCR reads with MiXCR anew, one entry per CDR3 protein. The sample gives some 7,100 distinct CDR3 sequences, approximately 14% of which show up once; approximately 13% is in the top ten. Sequences were obtained from blood. All receptors derive from a male donor with esophageal squamous cell carcinoma.

This clonotype is judged medium-sized (0.01 to 0.1%). The V gene is TRBV7-9, the J gene TRBJ2-1, with 8 bases lining up with TRBD2. There are 20 residues in the CDR3. Germline-derived CDR1 and CDR2 are SEHNR and FQNEAQ (reference sequence). The J segment lost 6 bases and the V segment lost 5 bases, leaving 24 bases of the junction unmatched. CDR3 sequence: CASSPSLAGGRHQGVNEQFF. The CDR3 nucleotides are TGTGCCAGCAGCCCCTCTTTGGCGGGGGGCCGCCATCAAGGAGTCAATGAGCAGTTCTTC. The variable domain in full, with the rest retrieved from reference TRBV7-9 and TRBJ2-1, is DTGVSQNPRHKITKRGQNVTFRCDPISEHNRLYWYRQTLGQGPEFLTYFQNEAQLEKSRLLSDRFSAERPKGSFSTLEIQRTEQGDSAMYLCASSPSLAGGRHQGVNEQFFGPGTRLTVL.

This clonotype was observed many times. The V and J genes are TRBV20-1 and TRBJ2-1; 7 nucleotides align to TRBD2. J gave up 9 bases and V 3 bases, and 2 bases lay outside the gene matches. The CDR3 consists of 11 residues. In germline, CDR1 is DFQATT, CDR2 SNEGSKA (reference sequence). CDR3 protein: CSASSGGEQFF. The CDR3 DNA reads as TGCAGTGCTAGTTCGGGGGGTGAGCAGTTCTTC.

This clonotype was seen a handful of times. The germline gene is not matched at one end of the junction; a read error may be the cause. The J gene is TRBJ2-6, the V gene TRBV25-1; 11 bases map to TRBD1. Germline V gives CDR1 MGHDK, CDR2 SYGVNS. The CDR3 is made up of 10 amino acids. Here the CDR3 reads CASGGQGVSF. CDR3 coding DNA: TGTGCCAGCGGGGGACAGGGGGTTAGTTTC.

This clonotype was seen repeatedly, ten times or more. This sequence may be a read error, since a much larger clone differs from it by one base. The CDR3 sequence: CASRAGGPNNEQYF. CDR3 DNA sequence: TGCGCCAGCAGAGCGGGGGGGCCCAACAATGAGCAGTACTTC. This sequence joins TRBV10-2 and TRBJ2-5, with TRBD2 identical over 10 bases. The CDR3 runs 14 residues. V was clipped by 6 bases and J by 11 bases; unmatched bases: 12. CDR1 is WSHSY and CDR2 is SAAADI in the germline V gene.

This clonotype was observed a handful of times. The V gene is TRBV9, the J gene TRBJ1-3; D unresolved. From germline, CDR1 is SGDLS and CDR2 YYNGEE. Deletions cut 0 bases from V and 3 bases from J, with 28 bases between. CDR3 size: 21 residues. In nucleotides, the CDR3 is TGTGCCAGCAGCGTAGCCTCTCTCGTGAGTGGCAGGCAACATTTTGGAAACACCATATATTTT. It specifies CASSVASLVSGRQHFGNTIYF.

This clonotype rates as medium-sized. The V gene is TRBV7-2, the J gene TRBJ2-2; the match to TRBD2 covers 8 bases. The CDR3 sequence is 13 residues long. Germline V CDR1 and CDR2: SGHTA, FQGNSA. The V and J ends lost 4 bases and 7 bases, in that order; junction bases with no gene match: 2. CDR3 protein: CASSSGTSGELFF. As DNA, the CDR3 is TGTGCCAGCAGCTCGGGGACTAGCGGGGAGCTGTTTTTT.

This clonotype came up a few times. The rearrangement links TRBV27 to TRBJ1-2, with D possibly matching TRBD1 (5 bases). CDR1 is MNHEY, CDR2 SMNVEV, per germline (reference sequence). Trimming removed 5 bases from V and 4 bases from J, with 17 bases in between. The CDR3 has 15 residues. The CDR3 DNA reads as TGTGCCAGCAGTGCGCCGGGACTTAGTTTCTATGGCTACACCTTC. Protein: CASSAPGLSFYGYTF.

The sample holds many counts of this clonotype. This chain joins TRBV11-2 and TRBJ2-1, with TRBD2 matching over 10 bases. The V gene end was trimmed by 5 bases and the J gene end by 5 bases; junction bases not matched to a gene: 3. CDR1 is SGHAT and CDR2 is FQNNGV in the germline V gene. This CDR3 spans 14 amino acids. The CDR3 sequence is CASSLAGAHNEQFF. The CDR3 region has the DNA TGTGCCAGCAGCCTAGCGGGGGCCCACAATGAGCAGTTCTTC.

Note on this clonotype: A much larger clone is a single base away; this may be a read error. The J gene is TRBJ2-5, the V gene TRBV5-1, with D maybe TRBD2 (7 bases). V gave up 3 bases and J gave up 11 bases, with 17 bases separating them. CDR1 is SGHRS and CDR2 is YFSETQ in the germline V gene. The CDR3 spans 13 residues. In DNA, the CDR3 is TGCGCCAGCAGCTGGGGGGCGGGGGCTGAGCAGTACTTC. Translation gives CASSWGAGAEQYF.

On this clonotype itself: A read error may explain this, as a much larger clone is one base away. The V call is TRBV5-6, the J call TRBJ2-1; the match to TRBD1 covers 7 bases. Germline V lookup: CDR1 SGHDT, CDR2 YYEEEE. V shed 4 bases, J shed 10 bases, and the junction held 8 bases outside the gene matches. The length of the CDR3 is 13 residues. CDR3 protein: CASSRQGLYEQFF. The CDR3 nucleotides read TGTGCCAGCAGCCGACAGGGATTGTACGAGCAGTTCTTC.

This clonotype occurred many times. Given a much more abundant clone one base away, this may be a read error. The CDR3 protein is CASSPYTGQLSYEQFF. The CDR3 coding sequence is TGTGCCAGCAGCCCATATACGGGACAGCTCTCCTACGAGCAGTTCTTC. V usage is TRBV7-9 and J usage is TRBJ2-5; 7 bases align to TRBD1. The end of the DNA is better explained by TRBJ2-1, so the J call may be wrong. In germline, CDR1 is SEHNR, CDR2 FQNEAQ (reference sequence). CDR3 length: 16 amino acids.

This clonotype was seen only a few times. V usage is TRBV2 and J usage is TRBJ2-7; 10 bases align to TRBD1. CDR1 SNHLY and CDR2 FYNNEI come from the germline V gene. V lost 8 bases to trimming and J lost 2 bases; unmatched junction nucleotides: 0. The CDR3 extends over 12 amino acids. The CDR3 DNA follows: TGTGCCAGCGGACAGGGGGCCTACGAGCAGTACTTC. Translation gives CASGQGAYEQYF.

The sample holds many counts of this clonotype. The genes are TRBV6-1 and TRBJ1-2, with no clear D. Germline CDR1 and CDR2: MNHNS and SASEGT. Trimming took 10 bases from V and 3 from J, leaving 18 bases between them. This CDR3 has 14 amino acids. The CDR3 region is CATTSLEGYYGYTF. For the CDR3, the DNA is TGTGCCACCACCTCTCTTGAGGGATACTATGGCTACACCTTC.

Comment on this clonotype: This CDR3 fails to terminate in the conserved phenylalanine or tryptophan, so it likely reflects a read error. It is unclear where the CDR3 begins or ends on the DNA, so no DNA is shown, and the CDR3 is as TCRdb lists it. V is TRBV6-6 and J is TRBJ2-3; no DNA check was done on the table's D call, TRBD1. Germline-derived CDR1 and CDR2 are MNHNY and SVGAGI (reference sequence). The CDR3 extends over 16 residues, inclusive of both ends. CDR3 residues: CASSYSNAGHEQYFGP.

This clonotype was seen at least ten times. The chain links TRBV19 to TRBJ2-3; tentatively, D is TRBD2 (7 bases). The germline V gene has CDR1 LNHDA and CDR2 SQIVND (reference sequence). Trimming shortened V by 4 bases and J by 2 bases, and 13 bases separated the two germline ends. This CDR3 has 15 amino acids. CDR3 DNA sequence: TGTGCCAGTAGTACGGGGGGCGGATCCACAGATACGCAGTATTTT. Protein sequence: CASSTGGGSTDTQYF.

The table lists this clonotype with many counts. A much larger clone is a single base away; this may be a read error. The chain joins TRBV7-8 to TRBJ2-7, with 9 bases lining up with TRBD1. Trimming at V came to 8 bases and at J to 12 bases, leaving 17 bases not matched to a gene. Per the germline V gene, CDR1 is SGHVS and CDR2 is FQNEAQ. This CDR3 comprises 14 residues. Here the CDR3 DNA reads TGTGCCAGCTCAAACCTGGGGCGACCGGGACAGGGGTACTTC. Its protein product is CASSNLGRPGQGYF. Based on the CDR3 plus reference TRBV7-8 and TRBJ2-7, the full variable domain is GAGVSQSPRYKVAKRGQDVALRCDPISGHVSLFWYQQALGQGPEFLTYFQNEAQLDKSGLPSDRFFAERPEGSVSTLKIQRTQQEDSAVYLCASSNLGRPGQGYFGPGTRLTVT.

This clonotype was counted ten times or more. The chain has TRBV6-1 and TRBJ2-3; D unresolved. CDR3 size: 13 residues. Germline values: CDR1 MNHNS, CDR2 SASEGT. With 5 bases removed from V and 2 bases from J, the gap between germline ends came to 8 bases. The CDR3 sequence: CASSRTPTDTQYF. CDR3 sequence (DNA): TGTGCCAGCAGTCGTACCCCCACAGATACGCAGTATTTT.

This clonotype appeared many times. The chain is built from TRBV24-1 and TRBJ2-3; 8 bases are shared with TRBD2. The CDR3 is made up of 17 amino acids. Trimming cost V 3 bases and J 3 bases; bases outside gene matches: 10. Germline V CDR1 and CDR2: KGHDR, SFDVKD. CDR3 in amino acids: CATSDPPGRGATDTQYF. In DNA, the CDR3 is TGTGCCACCAGTGATCCCCCCGGGCGGGGGGCTACAGATACGCAGTATTTT.

This clonotype is categorized as medium-sized. The gene calls are TRBV7-3 and TRBJ2-7, with TRBD1 as a possible D gene (6 bases). The CDR3 has 15 amino acids. Trimming cost V 0 bases and J 2 bases, with 11 bases left between them. CDR1 and CDR2 from the germline V gene are SGHTA and FQGTGA. CDR3 in DNA: TGTGCCAGCAGCTTAACTGGGGGCATTCCCTACGAGCAGTACTTC. Its protein product is CASSLTGGIPYEQYF.

The rearrangement uses TRBV10-1 and TRBJ2-7, with D hard to call. Germline CDR1 and CDR2: WNHNN and SYGVQD (reference sequence). The CDR3 spans 12 residues. Trimming stripped 6 bases from V and 6 bases from J, with 12 bases between. CDR3 bases: TGCGCCAGCAGGTATGGATCAGTCGAGCAGTACTTC. This gives the protein CASRYGSVEQYF.

The V call is TRBV20-1, the J call TRBJ1-1, with TRBD1 matching 8 bases. V gave up 0 bases and J gave up 6 bases; unmatched junction bases: 9. Germline V lookup: CDR1 DFQATT, CDR2 SNEGSKA (reference sequence). There are 15 residues in the CDR3. The CDR3 bases are TGCAGTGCTAGAGATAGACAGGGGAGGTATCCTGAAGCTTTCTTT. Residues: CSARDRQGRYPEAFF.

This clonotype qualifies as medium-sized. This sequence joins TRBV12-3 or TRBV12-4 and TRBJ2-2; D remains unclear. The V end was cut by 1 base, the J end by 4 bases, with 4 bases between. The length of the CDR3 is 13 residues. The CDR3 DNA sequence: TGTGCCAGCAGTTTAGAAACCACCGGGGAGCTGTTTTTT. This sequence encodes CASSLETTGELFF.

This clonotype showed up many times. The V and J genes are TRBV10-3 and TRBJ2-3; TRBD2 matches 8 bases. Unmatched junction bases numbered 5, after V lost 3 bases and J lost 0 bases. The CDR3 is 16 amino acids. Germline V gene data show CDR1 as ENHRY and CDR2 as SYGVKD. This CDR3 is CAISEPGLGSTDTQYF. CDR3 bases: TGTGCCATCAGTGAACCGGGACTAGGGAGCACAGATACGCAGTATTTT.

This clonotype was seen a few times. This chain uses TRBV5-1 with TRBJ2-5; tentative D call: TRBD2 (6 bases). The J call may not be correct, given that the DNA end is closer to TRBJ2-7. The CDR3 totals 12 residues. Germline V lookup: CDR1 SGHRS, CDR2 YFSETQ. The chain's CDR3 is CASSGEAYEQYF. DNA for the CDR3: TGCGCCAGCAGCGGGGAGGCCTACGAGCAGTACTTC.

At least ten counts were recorded for this clonotype. The chain has TRBV6-1 and TRBJ1-2; D is unresolved. CDR1 and CDR2 from the germline V gene are MNHNS and SASEGT. V was clipped by 6 bases and J by 8 bases, with 10 bases between them. The CDR3 is 11 amino acids. CDR3 in amino acids: CASRNEQGYTF. In nucleotides, the CDR3 is TGTGCCAGCAGAAACGAGCAAGGCTACACCTTC.

This clonotype was seen a handful of times. The chain is built from TRBV4-1 and TRBJ1-4, with 7 bases that match TRBD1. The junction had 11 bases not matched to a gene; V was cut back by 0 bases and J by 7 bases. The germline CDR1 and CDR2 sequences are MGHRA and YSYEKL. This CDR3 contains 17 residues. CDR3: CASSQDHGGGGGEKLFF. The CDR3 DNA is TGCGCCAGCAGCCAAGATCACGGGGGAGGGGGCGGTGAAAAACTGTTTTTT.

As for this clonotype: Its ends do not fully match the called genes, so a read error is possible. The chain combines TRBV2 with TRBJ2-1; D could derive from TRBD1 or TRBD2 (6 bases each). This CDR3 is built from 14 residues. The germline gives CDR1 SNHLY, CDR2 FYNNEI. The DNA for the CDR3 is TGTGCCAGCAGTGAATCCAGGGGTCGCGGGGAGCTGTACTTC. Its protein is CASSESRGRGELYF.

This clonotype was picked up a small number of times. The chain employs TRBV5-1 and TRBJ2-3, with D unclear. Germline V lookup: CDR1 SGHRS, CDR2 YFSETQ. CDR3 length: 18 residues. The V end lost 3 bases, the J end lost 1 base, and 21 bases lay between the germline ends. For the CDR3, the DNA is TGCGCCAGCAGCTGGGAAAGAGCTGCCATCCTCGGCACAGATACGCAGTATTTT. Translation: CASSWERAAILGTDTQYF.

This clonotype was seen at least ten times. The V gene is TRBV19, the J gene TRBJ1-5; D is uncertain. V shed 5 bases and J shed 4 bases, with 6 bases lying between them. The CDR3 runs 12 residues. CDR1 is LNHDA, CDR2 SQIVND, per germline (reference sequence). CDR3 residues: CASSGENQPQHF. The CDR3 region has the DNA TGTGCCAGTAGTGGCGAAAATCAGCCCCAGCATTTT.

This clonotype is medium-sized within its sample. The chain is built from TRBV6-6 and TRBJ2-5; weak D call: TRBD1 (6 bases). CDR1 is MNHNY and CDR2 is SVGAGI in the germline V gene (reference sequence). V was shortened by 0 bases and J by 6 bases, with 8 bases between the two germline ends. CDR3 length: 13 amino acids. For the CDR3, the DNA is TGTGCCAGCAGTTACTCTGGGACAAAGACCCAGTACTTC. As protein: CASSYSGTKTQYF.

This clonotype was recorded at least ten times. The V and J genes are TRBV19 and TRBJ2-6; 7 bases align to TRBD1. In germline, CDR1 is LNHDA, CDR2 SQIVND (reference sequence). V gave up 4 bases and J gave up 0 bases; unmatched junction bases: 6. This CDR3 spans 17 amino acids. CDR3 region: CASSTGGTTSGANVLTF. In nucleotides, the CDR3 is TGTGCCAGTAGTACAGGGGGTACAACCTCTGGGGCCAACGTCCTGACTTTC.

The table lists this clonotype with a few counts. As DNA, the CDR3 is TGTGCCAGCAGCCAAGTGTTGTCCAGCGCAAGCTCCTACAATGAGCAGTACTTC. Residues: CASSQVLSSASSYNEQYF. This rearrangement joins TRBV4-2 to TRBJ2-1; D ambiguous. The DNA end is more similar to TRBJ2-7, so the J call may be wrong. This CDR3 contains 18 residues. CDR1 and CDR2 (germline): LGHNA, YNFKEQ.